The rows below give T cell receptor beta chains drawn from one sample of a study of T cell repertoires in cytomegalovirus infection. TCRdb re-derived calls from the reads in MiXCR, one entry per CDR3 protein. The table records nearly 450,000 distinct CDR3 sequences, around 32% of them present only once. The specimen was PBMCs. The receptors here all came from a human donor in good health (CMV status not recorded). Some clones in this sample may be carry-over from other donors' samples. CDR3s include the opening cysteine and the closing phenylalanine or tryptophan. A D gene is named only where the DNA matches it firmly. The size entry is marked missing in some rows and otherwise reads once, few, many or a size class.

abundance,v_gene,j_gene,d_gene,CDR3aa,CDR3nt
-,TRBV29-1,TRBJ1-5,-,CSGSFGQNQPQHF,TGCAGCGGGTCATTTGGGCAAAATCAGCCCCAGCATTTT
-,TRBV20-1,TRBJ1-4,-,CSARPEAGFCPATNEKLFF,TGCAGTGCTAGACCAGAGGCTGGATTCTGCCCAGCAACTAATGAAAAACTGTTTTTT
-,TRBV27,TRBJ2-5,TRBD1,CASSYRGQETQYF,TGTGCCAGCAGTTACAGGGGTCAAGAGACCCAGTACTTC
-,TRBV14,TRBJ2-3,-,CASSHGQLNTQYF,TGTGCCAGCAGCCACGGACAGCTAAATACGCAGTATTTT
few,TRBV5-1,TRBJ2-2,TRBD1,CASSTDRGHGELFF,TGCGCCAGCAGCACCGACAGGGGGCACGGGGAGCTGTTTTTT
-,TRBV20-1,TRBJ1-5,-,CSVQTGPQGNSNQPQHF,TGCAGTGTTCAAACGGGCCCCCAAGGTAATAGCAATCAGCCCCAGCATTTT
few,TRBV4-3,TRBJ1-3,-,CASSQDVGVNTIYF,TGCGCCAGCAGCCAAGATGTAGGCGTGAACACCATATATTTT
-,TRBV19,TRBJ2-1,TRBD2,CASTIGLAEYNEQFF,TGTGCCAGTACCATCGGACTAGCGGAATACAATGAGCAGTTCTTC
few,TRBV24-1,TRBJ2-1,-,CATSDPAEGRNNEQFF,TGTGCCACCAGTGACCCGGCGGAGGGGCGGAACAATGAGCAGTTCTTC
-,TRBV19,TRBJ1-4,-,CASSIRARLGEKLFF,TGTGCCAGTAGTATCCGTGCCAGGTTGGGTGAAAAACTGTTTTTT
few,TRBV4-2,TRBJ2-7,-,CASSQDSPIWSEQYF,TGTGCCAGCAGCCAAGATAGCCCCATTTGGAGCGAGCAGTACTTC
few,TRBV6-1,TRBJ2-1,TRBD2,CASTRTSGVLGNEQFF,TGTGCCAGCACTCGGACTAGCGGGGTCCTGGGGAATGAGCAGTTCTTC
many,TRBV19,TRBJ2-1,-,CASRPDRSSYNEQFF,TGTGCCAGTAGACCTGACAGGAGCTCCTACAATGAGCAGTTCTTC
-,TRBV12-3/TRBV12-4,TRBJ2-5,-,CASSAVGETQYF,TGTGCCAGCAGCGCCGTGGGGGAGACCCAGTACTTC
few,TRBV10-2,TRBJ2-1,-,CASSESKIYNEQFF,TGCGCCAGCAGTGAGTCGAAGATCTACAATGAGCAGTTCTTC
-,TRBV5-1,TRBJ1-4,-,CASRRSGRGNNEKLFF,TGCGCCAGCCGGAGGTCCGGTCGGGGGAATAATGAAAAACTGTTTTTT
many,TRBV6-5,TRBJ2-7,-,CASSYAGRSYEQYF,TGTGCCAGCAGTTACGCCGGCCGCTCCTACGAGCAGTACTTC
-,TRBV3-1,TRBJ2-7,-,CASSPGLHGRYEQSF,TGTGCCAGCAGCCCGGGACTCCATGGCCGATACGAGCAGTCCTTC
-,TRBV29-1,TRBJ2-2,TRBD2,CSVQGLADTGELFF,TGCAGCGTGCAGGGACTAGCGGACACCGGGGAGCTGTTTTTT
many,TRBV7-2,TRBJ1-3,-,CASSHRVGSGNTIYF,TGTGCCAGCAGCCACAGGGTGGGCTCTGGAAACACCATATATTTT
-,TRBV15,TRBJ1-1,-,CATVEEGRYTEAFF,TGTGCCACCGTCGAAGAGGGGAGGTACACTGAAGCTTTCTTT
-,TRBV2,TRBJ2-1,TRBD1,CASSEGRGRGEQFF,TGTGCCAGCAGTGAGGGCAGGGGGCGAGGTGAGCAGTTCTTC
-,TRBV7-4,TRBJ2-2,-,CASSSRRGGTLRGTGELFF,TGTGCCAGCAGCTCCCGGCGGGGCGGGACACTTCGCGGCACCGGGGAGCTGTTTTTT
few,TRBV7-3,TRBJ2-3,TRBD2,CASSLTLAGGTDTQYF,TGTGCCAGCAGCTTAACCTTAGCGGGGGGCACAGATACGCAGTATTTT
many,TRBV7-2,TRBJ1-2,-,CASSFDADGNSGGYTF,TGTGCCAGCAGCTTCGACGCGGACGGAAACTCCGGGGGCTACACCTTC
many,TRBV7-2,TRBJ2-6,-,CASSPRWGSGANVLTF,TGTGCCAGCAGCCCTAGATGGGGCTCTGGGGCCAACGTCCTGACTTTC
-,TRBV28,TRBJ1-5,-,CASTRGGGTGQPQHF,TGTGCCAGCACCAGAGGGGGAGGGACGGGACAGCCCCAGCATTTT
-,TRBV19,TRBJ1-6,-,CAISSGAMGSPLHF,TGTGCCATTAGTAGCGGTGCGATGGGTTCACCCCTCCACTTT
-,TRBV6-6,TRBJ2-7,-,CASMLGSEQYF,TGTGCCAGCATGCTGGGCTCGGAGCAGTACTTC
many,TRBV4-1,TRBJ2-1,-,CASSQVSTSNEQFF,TGCGCCAGCAGCCAAGTATCAACTTCTAATGAGCAGTTCTTC
-,TRBV6-8,TRBJ2-1,-,CASSYQGLISGDEQFF,TGTGCCAGCAGTTACCAGGGTCTCATCTCGGGCGATGAGCAGTTCTTC
-,TRBV20-1,TRBJ1-2,TRBD1,CSAGRTGRRINYGYTF,TGCAGTGCGGGAAGGACAGGGCGTAGAATCAACTATGGCTACACCTTC
few,TRBV24-1,TRBJ1-3,-,CATSFGNTIYF,TGTGCCACCAGTTTTGGAAACACCATATATTTT
-,TRBV27,TRBJ1-1,-,CASSFRGGTEALF,TGTGCCAGCAGTTTTCGGGGGGGGACTGAAGCTTTATTT
-,TRBV10-3,TRBJ2-7,-,CAISAGPYEQYF,TGTGCCATCAGTGCGGGACCATACGAGCAGTACTTC
-,TRBV6-1,TRBJ1-2,TRBD1,CASRPGQGFAFYGYTF,TGTGCCAGCAGACCGGGACAGGGGTTTGCGTTCTATGGCTACACCTTC
-,TRBV12-5,TRBJ1-5,-,CASGDGGYQPQHF,TGTGCTAGTGGCGACGGCGGTTATCAGCCCCAGCATTTT
many,TRBV27,TRBJ1-1,-,CASTKWPGGDTEAFF,TGTGCCAGCACCAAATGGCCGGGTGGAGACACTGAAGCTTTCTTT
-,TRBV11-2,TRBJ2-5,TRBD2,CASSLVDAGGLSETQYF,TGTGCCAGCAGCTTAGTAGACGCGGGGGGCCTTTCTGAGACCCAGTACTTC
many,TRBV7-8,TRBJ2-7,-,CASSFVGQGLTYEQYF,TGTGCCAGCAGCTTCGTCGGTCAAGGACTAACCTACGAGCAGTACTTC
many,TRBV11-2,TRBJ1-1,TRBD1,CASSGTVNTEAFF,TGTGCCAGCAGCGGGACAGTGAACACTGAAGCTTTCTTT
-,TRBV19,TRBJ1-5,-,CASSISAVLGQPQHF,TGTGCCAGTAGTATTTCGGCCGTTTTGGGGCAGCCCCAGCATTTT
few,TRBV11-3,TRBJ2-2,TRBD1,CASSLDLSGTGLGGTGELFF,TGTGCCAGCAGCTTAGATTTATCCGGGACAGGCCTGGGAGGAACCGGGGAGCTGTTTTTT
many,TRBV7-9,TRBJ2-7,TRBD2,CASRKAASGAYEQYF,TGTGCCAGCAGAAAAGCGGCTAGCGGGGCCTACGAGCAGTACTTC
-,TRBV19,TRBJ1-1,-,CASKMRGRGTEALF,TGTGCCAGTAAAATGCGGGGAAGGGGCACTGAAGCTTTATTT
few,TRBV25-1,TRBJ2-2,-,CASSVGRQGGNTGELFF,TGTGCCAGCAGTGTGGGACGACAGGGAGGTAACACCGGGGAGCTGTTTTTT
-,TRBV4-1,TRBJ1-3,-,CASSKGKARDSGNTIYF,TGCGCCAGCAGTAAAGGCAAGGCAAGAGACTCTGGAAACACCATATATTTT
few,TRBV27,TRBJ2-7,-,CASSLSPFRNVHEQYF,TGTGCCAGCAGTTTATCGCCCTTTCGCAATGTCCACGAGCAGTACTTC